This T cell receptor (beta chain) was sequenced in a study of T cell responses to AZD1222 COVID-19 vaccine (dated by TCRdb to the early 2020s). With respect to the entire study: AZD1222 recipients whose second dose came at about 4 weeks and those whose second dose came at about 12 weeks were combined into one group, since spike-specific TCR depth and breadth did not differ between the two schedules. Trial participants were enrolled by age into 18-55, 56-69 and 70-plus year subgroups, with 148, 28 and 57 TCR-sequenced participants respectively. TCR sequencing covered over 230 trial participants: approximately 200 given two doses of AZD1222 and 26 given two doses of MenACWY control vaccine. Paper-wide results and their limitations: CD4 TCRs associated with the vaccine covered the entire spike protein, and the dominant responses were in regions 160-218 and 743-854. The 56-69-year group was small, and its depth increase did not reach significance, likely because of low power. Spike-specific TCR breadth and depth rose significantly after two AZD1222 doses compared with day 0 and with MenACWY recipients. Most participants were white British and females outnumbered males, and the authors suggested that clonal diversity may have been underestimated. Because no samples from the day 14 peak response were available, repertoires could be characterized only after the peak T cell response. Conclusions about previously exposed vaccinees were limited because only six or seven AZD1222 recipients were SARS-CoV-2 seropositive at baseline. Nearly half of unique spike-specific TCRs reportedly recognized epitopes outside regions mutated in the B.1.351 and B.1.1.7 variants.

The CDR3 covers 13 residues, taking in both the cysteine and the phenylalanine. Only the CDR3 part of the read is kept: 39 bases, read in frame from the first base. V is trimmed back by 4 bases and J by 2 bases, and the junction contains 4 bases that no gene match accounts for. CDR1 GTSNPN and CDR2 SVGIG are derived from the germline V gene (reference sequence). Read against the paper, the sample's time point label means: baseline before first vaccination. The vaccinee samples were drawn from two UK trials, COV001 and COV002, one of which was a single-blind randomized controlled phase 2/3 trial testing AZD1222 (ChAdOx1 nCoV-19) in healthy adults. Trial participant PBMC samples were collected at day 0 and day 28 after the second dose for TCRbeta chain sequencing. The CDR3 regions of human TCRbeta chains were analyzed by immunosequencing. The source study handled its data this way. TCRs in the repertoires were matched against a reference library of SARS-CoV-2-specific TCRs that had been generated with the MIRA antigen-specificity platform. Breadth was defined as the fraction of unique TCRs that were SARS-CoV-2-associated, and depth was defined as the fraction of total T cells that were SARS-CoV-2-associated. Using the MIRA data, each spike-specific TCR was assigned both to the spike region to which the TCR was reactive and to a CD4 or CD8 class. Log10-transformed breadth and depth values were compared by one-way ANOVA with Sidak's multiple comparisons tests. TCRdb's version of the immuneACCESS table is confined to in-frame rearrangements and falls short of the full clone set. An unresolved V gene accounts for under half of the shortfall where checked; the remainder is of unknown origin. The DNA gave D and trimming, while V, J and clone size come from that table. Here the sample has 110,000 to 150,000 clones; about 92% occur a single time. In total, the top ten clones hold about 9.1% of the sample.

Remarks on this clone: The target of this receptor is not known. Nothing much larger sits one base from this clone, and base qualities are not available.

Recombination connected TRBV30 to TRBJ1-2, and TRBD1 matches 7 of the central bases. The source material was peripheral blood, sampled on day 0 of AZD1222 vaccination. The sequence derives from an adult in good health. Read as DNA, the sequence is TGTGCCTGGACCGTACAGGGGAACTATGGCTACACCTTC. This sequence encodes CAWTVQGNYGYTF.